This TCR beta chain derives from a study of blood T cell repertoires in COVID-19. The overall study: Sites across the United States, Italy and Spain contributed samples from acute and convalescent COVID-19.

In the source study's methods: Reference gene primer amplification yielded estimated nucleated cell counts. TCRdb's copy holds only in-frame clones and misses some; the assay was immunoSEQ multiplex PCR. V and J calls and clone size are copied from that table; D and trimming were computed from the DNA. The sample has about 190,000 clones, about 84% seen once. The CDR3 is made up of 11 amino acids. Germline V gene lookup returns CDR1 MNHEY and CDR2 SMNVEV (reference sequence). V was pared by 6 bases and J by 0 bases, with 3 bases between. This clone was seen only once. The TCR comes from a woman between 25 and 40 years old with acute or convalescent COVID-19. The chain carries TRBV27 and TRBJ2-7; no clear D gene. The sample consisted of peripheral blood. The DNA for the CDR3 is TGTGCCAGCAGCAGCTCCTACGAGCAGTACTTC. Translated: CASSSSYEQYF.